Listed here is a single T cell receptor (beta chain). Its binding antigen is unknown. The data stem from a study of cytomegalovirus exposure and HLA in healthy donors (dated 2017 in TCRdb). As for the study more broadly: According to an earlier analysis of 550 to 750 of the donors, roughly 180 million T cells yielded roughly 110 million unique TCR beta sequences and approximately 280 Gb of sequence data. An early release covering 550 to 700 HLA-typed donors comprised approximately 290 gigabases of sequencing data and tens of millions of unique TCR sequences. Of the roughly 400 genotyped donors, about 80% fell in the genetic ancestry cluster associated with self-reported Caucasian donors. The study was designed to test whether signatures of past pathogen exposure could be identified by cataloging public T cell receptors. Using immunosequencing, the study profiled T cell repertoires from 640 or so subjects and related those repertoires to cytomegalovirus serostatus. In addition to the first cohort of several hundred subjects, a separate validation cohort of 120 different subjects was used. High-throughput TCR immunosequencing, statistical association of individual TCRs with disease status, and machine learning were combined to predict cytomegalovirus infection status. To study patterns of TCR occurrence, a later analysis re-analyzed previously published TCR beta repertoires from 700 or so donors and added high-resolution HLA genotyping. Rather than using new phenotypic data, the later analysis identified candidate immune exposures from TCR beta sequences and from how often those sequences occurred across donors. To decide whether each TCR beta V gene segment behaved as functional or pseudogenic, an earlier analysis of 587 of the donors relied on high-throughput TCR beta sequencing. Donor age, sex, ethnicity and CMV serostatus were compiled alongside the repertoire data. A later genetic analysis used genome-wide SNP genotypes for about 60% of the roughly 700 donors, treating that subset as a discovery cohort. All discovery cohort repertoires had been generated using a single sequencing platform. HLA typing included class I and class II loci at four-digit resolution. Typing coverage differed by locus: A, B, C, DRB1 and DQB1 were typed in roughly 629-640 donors, DQA1 in 500 to 550, DPA1 in around 600, and DPB1 in just under 480. A handful of DR-DQ haplotypes were handled as single units for association and clustering because linkage in the cohort was strong. Across approximately 400 genotyped donors of the cohort, an average of about 240,000 unique TCR beta nucleotide sequences per donor were sequenced, and around 20% of those sequences were non-productive. The paper's findings and limits, for the study overall: In an earlier analysis of about 540 of the donors, most TCR beta V segments were observed in productive rearrangements about 90% or about 30% of the time, broadly matching IMGT annotations. Most TCR sequences were seen in very few donors, while some public TCRs were found in many individuals. In a later analysis, HLA-associated TCR beta chains showed more clonal expansion and lower generation probabilities than non-associated chains that were equally common. A cluster of highly shared sequence variants was judged likely to be a technical artifact of the sequencing pipeline. According to the authors, the approach could potentially be generalized to other disease states and immunological phenotypes. A later analysis reported that several top co-occurrence clusters appeared linked to parvovirus B19, influenza, CMV and Epstein-Barr virus. A total of 164 TCR beta chains were listed by the study as associated with cytomegalovirus. Assigning TCR associations to individual alleles was difficult when HLA alleles, especially DR and DQ, strongly co-occurred. This cohort had only TCR beta chains sequenced, and the lack of alpha or paired-chain data limited which features could be detected. A further reported finding was that TCR beta sequences accurately predicted the HLA-A and HLA-B alleles for most subjects in the first cohort. Some IMGT-functional V segments, including TRBV6-2 and TRBV6-3, could not be told apart with the 87-base-pair reads, so those segments were excluded. For the cohort, immune exposure information was limited to CMV serostatus. Sequencing depth was assumed to be roughly uniform across donors in the presence/absence analyses, though that assumption may not hold. Specific HLA alleles were associated with 16,951 TCR beta sequences at a false discovery rate of 0.05 in a later analysis. Correlated functional status among segregating V segments might reflect linkage disequilibrium, but an unknown experimental factor could not be ruled out. In a later genetic analysis, fewer N-insertions in productive TCRs were reported among donors in an Asian-associated ancestry cluster than the roughly 700-donor mean. An association between a missense DCLRE1C variant and V-gene and J-gene trimming of TCR beta chains was found in a later genetic analysis and replicated in an independent cohort. In a later analysis, TCR association rates were found to vary across HLA loci, with the most associated TCRs seen for DRB1 alleles and the fewest for HLA-C alleles. Because counts were too low, seventeen rarely observed V segments, including chromosome 9 orphons, were left out of the earlier analysis of about 500 of the donors. HLA typing was unavailable for some donors at each locus, so association tests used only the typed subset. Most CMV-associated TCR beta chains appeared to be HLA-restricted in a later analysis, and the HLA associations seemed to be driven largely by CMV exposure. A few of the identified cytomegalovirus-associated TCR beta chains were confirmed in vitro to be specific for cytomegalovirus antigens. Cytomegalovirus status was reported to be diagnosed by the classifier with high specificity and sensitivity in both the original and validation cohorts.

The cohort comprised some 700 healthy bone marrow donors. At the time of sampling, all cohort members were nominally healthy, though unrecorded immune exposures were likely present. The donor was CMV seronegative and was included in the group of a few hundred seronegative cohort members. Every donor gave a peripheral blood sample, and the peripheral blood mononuclear cells from that sample were used for TCR beta sequencing. The Qiagen DNeasy Blood Extraction Kit was used to extract genomic DNA from the blood cell samples. Library method: the immunoSEQ multiplex PCR assay. For the multiplex PCR, a mixture combining 60 forward primers for TCR Vbeta segments and 13 reverse primers for TCR Jbeta segments was used. Amplification of the CDR3 region of rearranged TCR beta genes was performed with a multiplex PCR assay on genomic DNA. The amplified TCR beta libraries were sequenced on the Illumina HiSeq System as 87-base-pair reads. In the paper's pipeline: A later analysis counted about 80 million unique TCR beta chains across the 666 repertoires, and approximately 11 million of these chains were shared by at least two donors. Raw reads were error-corrected and collapsed into unique sequences by a nearest-neighbor algorithm in which closely related sequences were merged to remove PCR and sequencing errors. Alignment of CDR3 sequences to IMGT reference sequences was used to assign V, D and J gene segments. For a sequence to be retained, a match of at least six nucleotides to both a V gene segment and a J gene segment was required. Rearrangements were classified as productive when the CDR3 lacked stop codons and remained in frame with V and J, and all other rearrangements were classified as non-productive. CDR3 was defined according to IMGT convention as the region running from the second conserved V-encoded cysteine to the conserved J-encoded phenylalanine. The earlier analysis of some 540 of the donors excluded any sequence lacking an unambiguous match to a single V gene segment. An earlier analysis of several hundred of the donors called V segments functional above 56.7% productive rearrangements and segregating when the between-donor standard deviation exceeded 5%. A statistical classification framework was built to diagnose cytomegalovirus status from the catalog of TCR beta chain sequences. In a later analysis, TCR nucleotide sequences were compared against IMGT/GENE-DB human TR gene sequences so that V and J genes could be assigned. The TCRdist pipeline was used in a later analysis to assign CDR3 sequences and most-parsimonious VDJ recombination scenarios. In a later analysis, each TCR beta chain was defined by its CDR3 amino acid sequence together with its V-gene family, and reads lacking a unique V-gene family were excluded. A later analysis removed 592 highly shared, low-generation-probability nucleotide sequences to deal with suspected cross-contamination and a sequencing artifact. In a later analysis, a clonal expansion index was calculated for each public chain from normalized within-repertoire ranks of inferred template counts. In a later analysis, generation probabilities were computed with a VDJ recombination model fitted to out-of-frame rearrangements, and the resulting probabilities were checked against IGoR. In a later analysis, TCR-TCR, TCR-HLA and TCR-CMV co-occurrence was scored with hypergeometric tests, and a repertoire-size bias correction was applied to TCR pairs. To estimate false discovery rates, a later analysis permuted the HLA or CMV assignments 20 times. A later analysis grouped co-occurring TCRs with DBSCAN, adding TCRdist sequence similarity when clustering within HLA-allele-positive subsets. For co-occurrence clustering, repertoires with fewer than 30,000 or more than 120,000 public chains were excluded, along with several repertoires with anomalous nucleotide sharing. TCRdb took over this immuneACCESS table, retaining in-frame rearrangements with V and J assigned. Such tables are incomplete; in checked studies, under half of the missing clones stem from an unresolved V gene, and the remainder is unexplained. The DNA was the basis for D and trimming; V, J and clone size are from that table. The sample table on file contains approximately 150,000 clones. Jointly, the top ten make up around 2.4% of the sample.

V is trimmed back by 8 bases and J by 6 bases, and the junction contains 14 bases that no gene match accounts for. There are 16 amino acids in the CDR3, from cysteine to phenylalanine inclusive. The DNA shown is the 48-base CDR3, in frame from base 1. The germline V gene gives CDR1 as MGHRA and CDR2 as YSYEKL. Material: PBMCs. The chain is encoded by TRBV4-1 joined to TRBJ2-1; TRBD2 matches 9 bases in the middle. The receptor comes from a young woman in good health and CMV-seronegative. The nucleotide sequence is TGCGCCAGCGCGGGGTTAGCGGGAGTGGGGCCCAATGAGCAGTTCTTC. Translation gives CASAGLAGVGPNEQFF.